These 7 T cell receptor beta chains came from one sample sequenced in a study of shared clonotypes between healthy human individuals. Data came from immunoSEQ multiplex PCR; TCRdb stores just in-frame clones and leaves some out. The sample lists hundreds of thousands of clones, roughly 84% seen once, with 15% to 20% in the top ten. Material for sequencing was memory CD8+ T cells sorted from blood. Subset reported: CD45RO+ cells pooled with CCR7-negative TemRA cells. These receptors all stem from a man younger than 35 in good health.

At least ten counts were recorded for this clone. The V call is TRBV19, the J call TRBJ2-1; the D gene is possibly TRBD2 (5 bases). The CDR3 covers 13 residues. In germline, CDR1 is LNHDA, CDR2 SQIVND (reference sequence). V was cut by 3 bases and J by 6 bases, with 9 bases left in between. The CDR3: CASSISAGNEQFF. The CDR3 DNA reads as TGTGCCAGTAGTATTAGCGCGGGCAATGAGCAGTTCTTC.

V is TRBV2 and J is TRBJ2-7; 7 nucleotides align to TRBD2. The CDR3 extends over 17 amino acids. Germline values: CDR1 SNHLY, CDR2 FYNNEI. V shed 0 bases and J 1 base; nucleotides not matched to a gene: 9. The chain's CDR3 is CASSEALGSGRSYEQYF. CDR3 sequence (DNA): TGTGCCAGCAGTGAAGCGCTTGGTAGCGGGCGATCCTACGAGCAGTACTTC.

The gene calls are TRBV7-6 and TRBJ2-7; perhaps D is TRBD1 or TRBD2 (5 bases each). This CDR3 is 16 amino acids long. Germline CDR1 and CDR2: SGHVS and FNYEAQ. Trimming shortened V by 3 bases and J by 0 bases, and 15 bases separated the two germline ends. The CDR3 reads CASSFDVGPRSYEQYF. Here the CDR3 DNA reads TGTGCCAGCAGCTTTGATGTGGGACCACGCTCCTACGAGCAGTACTTC.

The chain combines TRBV10-3 with TRBJ2-5, with D unclear. This CDR3 comprises 14 residues. The germline V gene encodes CDR1 ENHRY and CDR2 SYGVKD. The V gene lost 2 bases and the J gene lost 3 bases, with 10 bases spanning the gap. CDR3 in DNA: TGTGCCATCAGTGAGCAACTATTTAAAGAGACCCAGTACTTC. Amino acid sequence: CAISEQLFKETQYF.

The chain links TRBV4-1 to TRBJ1-3, with D uncertain. Trimming pared 3 bases from V and 14 bases from J, leaving 11 bases between. This CDR3 comprises 11 residues. Germline V gene sequence: CDR1 MGHRA, CDR2 YSYEKL. CDR3 region: CASSQSGGVYF. The DNA for the CDR3 is TGCGCCAGCAGCCAGAGTGGCGGGGTATATTTT.

The chain couples TRBV2 to TRBJ2-7; 10 nucleotides agree with TRBD2. After removal of 3 bases from V and 6 bases from J, the junction contained 8 bases not matched to a gene. Germline lookup yields CDR1 SNHLY and CDR2 FYNNEI. The CDR3 totals 15 residues. CDR3 residues: CASSDPSGGPPEQYF. CDR3 coding DNA: TGTGCCAGCAGTGACCCTAGCGGGGGTCCCCCCGAGCAGTACTTC.

The chain combines TRBV7-8 with TRBJ2-1, with D hard to call. The CDR3 spans 16 residues. Trimming shortened V by 1 base and J by 7 bases, and 17 bases separated the two germline ends. CDR1 and CDR2 (germline): SGHVS, FQNEAQ. This CDR3 is CASSLESGRLGNEQFF. The DNA for the CDR3 is TGTGCCAGCAGCTTAGAGTCTGGCCGTCTGGGGAATGAGCAGTTCTTC. Combining the CDR3 with reference TRBV7-8 and TRBJ2-1 gives the whole variable domain GAGVSQSPRYKVAKRGQDVALRCDPISGHVSLFWYQQALGQGPEFLTYFQNEAQLDKSGLPSDRFFAERPEGSVSTLKIQRTQQEDSAVYLCASSLESGRLGNEQFFGPGTRLTVL.